This is a list of T cell receptor beta chains from one sample in a study of Tregs in tolerant kidney transplant recipients. No cognate antigen is known for these TCRs. Profiling relied on immunoSEQ multiplex PCR, and the TCRdb table lists in-frame clones only, not all of them. The data show approximately 30,000 clones, 82% seen once. Input material: Tregs from blood cultured with allogeneic cells. These receptors came from a human donor in good health. The CDR3 runs from the conserved cysteine through the conserved F or W. D genes are given only for firm matches. Expanded clones are given a class, and other clones once, few, many or no size at all.

D gene: .
J gene: TRBJ1-3
clone size: .
V gene: TRBV11-2
CDR3 DNA: TGTGCCAGCAGCCCTAGTGGTGGGGCAAACACCATATATTTT
CDR3 protein: CASSPSGGANTIYF

D gene: .
J gene: TRBJ2-3
clone size: once
V gene: TRBV4-1
CDR3 DNA: TGCGCCAGCAGCGACCCAGGGGCAGATACGCAGTATTTT
CDR3 protein: CASSDPGADTQYF

D gene: .
J gene: TRBJ2-7
clone size: .
V gene: TRBV5-4
CDR3 DNA: TGTGCCAGCAGCTTTAGGGGTTTAGAGCAGTACTTC
CDR3 protein: CASSFRGLEQYF

D gene: TRBD2
J gene: TRBJ2-3
clone size: .
V gene: TRBV6-5
CDR3 DNA: TGTGCCAGCAGTCTTCATAGCGGGAGAGCGAATACGCAGTATTTT
CDR3 protein: CASSLHSGRANTQYF

D gene: .
J gene: TRBJ1-5
clone size: .
V gene: TRBV7-8
CDR3 DNA: TGTGCCAGCAGCTGGGATAGCAATCAGCCCCAGCATTTT
CDR3 protein: CASSWDSNQPQHF

D gene: .
J gene: TRBJ2-5
clone size: .
V gene: TRBV5-6
CDR3 DNA: TGTGCCAGCAGCCGCCATGGGGGCCAAGAGACCCAGTACTTC
CDR3 protein: CASSRHGGQETQYF

D gene: .
J gene: TRBJ2-3
clone size: once
V gene: TRBV7-2
CDR3 DNA: TGTGCCAGCAGCTTATTGCCAGATACGCAGTATTTT
CDR3 protein: CASSLLPDTQYF

D gene: .
J gene: TRBJ2-6
clone size: .
V gene: TRBV19
CDR3 DNA: TGTGCCAGTAGCTTCAAGTCTGGGGCCAACGTCCTGACTTTC
CDR3 protein: CASSFKSGANVLTF

D gene: TRBD1
J gene: TRBJ1-3
clone size: .
V gene: TRBV7-8
CDR3 DNA: TGTGCCAGCAGCTTGACAGGGGCGACTGGAAACACCATATATTTT
CDR3 protein: CASSLTGATGNTIYF

D gene: .
J gene: TRBJ1-6
clone size: once
V gene: TRBV6-5
CDR3 DNA: TGTGCCAGCAGCCGAGGACAGATTAATTCACCCCTCCACTTT
CDR3 protein: CASSRGQINSPLHF

D gene: .
J gene: TRBJ1-1
clone size: once
V gene: TRBV30
CDR3 DNA: TGTGCCTGGGGCAGGGGTAACACTGAAGCTTTCTTT
CDR3 protein: CAWGRGNTEAFF

D gene: .
J gene: TRBJ2-7
clone size: few
V gene: TRBV7-9
CDR3 DNA: TGTGCCAGCAGCTTAGGAGGGGGAGGAGGAACCTACGAGCAGTACTTC
CDR3 protein: CASSLGGGGGTYEQYF

D gene: .
J gene: TRBJ1-4
clone size: .
V gene: TRBV6-6
CDR3 DNA: TGTGCCAGCAGTAACCTACCACCGGCAACTAATGAAAAACTGTTTTTT
CDR3 protein: CASSNLPPATNEKLFF

D gene: TRBD1
J gene: TRBJ2-6
clone size: .
V gene: TRBV5-1
CDR3 DNA: TGCGCCAGCGCTTGGGACAGGGTAACCAACGTCCTGACTTTC
CDR3 protein: CASAWDRVTNVLTF

D gene: .
J gene: TRBJ1-2
clone size: once
V gene: TRBV9
CDR3 DNA: TGTGCCAGCAGCGTAGCCCCCACGGGTAACTATGGCTACACCTTC
CDR3 protein: CASSVAPTGNYGYTF

D gene: .
J gene: TRBJ2-3
clone size: .
V gene: TRBV19
CDR3 DNA: TGTGCCAGTAGTATACTTACGGGGGTGGGGCGGTCAGATACGCAGTATTTT
CDR3 protein: CASSILTGVGRSDTQYF

D gene: TRBD1
J gene: TRBJ2-7
clone size: .
V gene: TRBV5-6
CDR3 DNA: TGTGCCAGCAGCTTTCCGGGACAGGGGGCCTACGAGCAGTACTTC
CDR3 protein: CASSFPGQGAYEQYF

D gene: .
J gene: TRBJ2-5
clone size: .
V gene: TRBV9
CDR3 DNA: TGTGCCAGCAGCGCGAAGCGTGGGGAGACCCAGTACTTC
CDR3 protein: CASSAKRGETQYF

D gene: .
J gene: TRBJ1-6
clone size: .
V gene: TRBV6-5
CDR3 DNA: TGTGCCAGCAGTTACTCGACACCACCCCTCCACTTT
CDR3 protein: CASSYSTPPLHF

D gene: .
J gene: TRBJ2-2
clone size: .
V gene: TRBV15
CDR3 DNA: TGTGCCACCAGCGAAGGGACCGCCTACACCGGGGAGCTGTTTTTT
CDR3 protein: CATSEGTAYTGELFF

D gene: TRBD1
J gene: TRBJ2-3
clone size: .
V gene: TRBV30
CDR3 DNA: TGTGCCTGGAGTGTATTAACAGGGGGCAAAGATACGCAGTATTTT
CDR3 protein: CAWSVLTGGKDTQYF

D gene: .
J gene: TRBJ2-5
clone size: .
V gene: TRBV7-9
CDR3 DNA: TGTGCCAGTCAAGACGGACAGATCTCTCGAGAGACCCAGTACTTC
CDR3 protein: CASQDGQISRETQYF

D gene: .
J gene: TRBJ1-4
clone size: .
V gene: TRBV30
CDR3 DNA: TGTGCCTGGAAACAGGGATTTAATGAAAAACTGTTTTTT
CDR3 protein: CAWKQGFNEKLFF

D gene: .
J gene: TRBJ2-7
clone size: .
V gene: TRBV5-1
CDR3 DNA: TGCGCCAGCTCCGATGGACTGTACCCCTACGAGCAGTACTTC
CDR3 protein: CASSDGLYPYEQYF

D gene: TRBD2
J gene: TRBJ2-1
clone size: .
V gene: TRBV2
CDR3 DNA: TGTGCCAGCAGTGGACTAGCGGGGTCCTACAATGAGCAGTTCTTC
CDR3 protein: CASSGLAGSYNEQFF

D gene: .
J gene: TRBJ2-3
clone size: .
V gene: TRBV5-4
CDR3 DNA: TGTGCCAGCAGCTTGGCCGGACAGAGCTTCACAGATACGCAGTATTTT
CDR3 protein: CASSLAGQSFTDTQYF

D gene: .
J gene: TRBJ1-1
clone size: .
V gene: TRBV5-1
CDR3 DNA: TGCGCCAGCAGCTTGGCACAGTTGTGGGACACTGAAGCTTTCTTT
CDR3 protein: CASSLAQLWDTEAFF

D gene: .
J gene: TRBJ2-4
clone size: .
V gene: TRBV27
CDR3 DNA: TGTGCCAGCAGAAGAATCGGTCGGGCCAAAAACATTCAGTACTTC
CDR3 protein: CASRRIGRAKNIQYF

D gene: .
J gene: TRBJ2-7
clone size: .
V gene: TRBV27
CDR3 DNA: TGTGCCAGCAGGAGGGCAGGGGGGAGCGAGCAGTACTTC
CDR3 protein: CASRRAGGSEQYF

D gene: .
J gene: TRBJ1-3
clone size: .
V gene: TRBV19
CDR3 DNA: TGTGCCAGTAGTATACAGGACACCTGGGGAAACACCATATATTTT
CDR3 protein: CASSIQDTWGNTIYF

D gene: .
J gene: TRBJ2-2
clone size: .
V gene: TRBV9
CDR3 DNA: TGTGCCAGCAGCGCTGAGGGGGATCGGCCCGGGGAGCTGTTTTTT
CDR3 protein: CASSAEGDRPGELFF

D gene: TRBD1
J gene: TRBJ1-2
clone size: once
V gene: TRBV6-1
CDR3 DNA: TGTGCCAGCAGTGAACGGACAGGGGCTATCTATGGCTACACCTTC
CDR3 protein: CASSERTGAIYGYTF

D gene: .
J gene: TRBJ2-7
clone size: once
V gene: TRBV7-6
CDR3 DNA: TGTGCCAGCAGCTTGAAGGGTTCCTACGAGCAGTACTTC
CDR3 protein: CASSLKGSYEQYF

D gene: TRBD2
J gene: TRBJ2-1
clone size: .
V gene: TRBV10-3
CDR3 DNA: TGTGCCATCAGTGAGTCGACTAGCGGGAGCGCCTACAATGAGCAGTTCTTC
CDR3 protein: CAISESTSGSAYNEQFF

D gene: TRBD2
J gene: TRBJ2-1
clone size: .
V gene: TRBV27
CDR3 DNA: TGTGCCAGCAGTTTATTGCTAGCGGGTGGGAATGAGCAGTTCTTC
CDR3 protein: CASSLLLAGGNEQFF

D gene: TRBD1
J gene: TRBJ2-3
clone size: once
V gene: TRBV9
CDR3 DNA: TGTGCCAGCAGCCCTACAGGGGGCGGTTGGGGAGATACGCAGTATTTT
CDR3 protein: CASSPTGGGWGDTQYF

D gene: .
J gene: TRBJ2-1
clone size: once
V gene: TRBV5-1
CDR3 DNA: TGCGCCAGCAGTTCCGACCAGGGCCGATACAATGAGCAGTTCTTC
CDR3 protein: CASSSDQGRYNEQFF

D gene: .
J gene: TRBJ2-3
clone size: once
V gene: TRBV5-1
CDR3 DNA: TGCGCCAGCAGCTTTATTGGGTTGTCTTTTCGCACAGATACGCAGTATTTT
CDR3 protein: CASSFIGLSFRTDTQYF

D gene: .
J gene: TRBJ1-2
clone size: .
V gene: TRBV9
CDR3 DNA: TGTGCCAGCAGTCCGGGTGGTGGGACGCGATATGGCTACACCTTC
CDR3 protein: CASSPGGGTRYGYTF

D gene: .
J gene: TRBJ2-2
clone size: medium-sized
V gene: TRBV7-3
CDR3 DNA: TGTGCCAGCAGCTTAAAGCTAACCGGGGAGCTGTTTTTT
CDR3 protein: CASSLKLTGELFF

D gene: .
J gene: TRBJ2-7
clone size: .
V gene: TRBV5-6
CDR3 DNA: TGTGCCAGCAGCTGGGGCAGGGGGAGGTACGAGCAGTACTTC
CDR3 protein: CASSWGRGRYEQYF

D gene: .
J gene: TRBJ1-1
clone size: .
V gene: TRBV2
CDR3 DNA: TGTGCCAGCAGTGCCTTTGGGGTAGAGAACACTGAAGCTTTCTTT
CDR3 protein: CASSAFGVENTEAFF

D gene: .
J gene: TRBJ2-4
clone size: once
V gene: TRBV21-1
CDR3 DNA: TGTGCCAGCAGCAAAGCGCCGGGACAGGGGGCGATACTAGCCAAAAACATTCAGTACTTC
CDR3 protein: CASSKAPGQGAILAKNIQYF

D gene: .
J gene: TRBJ2-7
clone size: medium-sized
V gene: TRBV10-3
CDR3 DNA: TGTGCCATCGGCCGAATAAATGGCGAGCAGTACTTC
CDR3 protein: CAIGRINGEQYF

D gene: TRBD1
J gene: TRBJ1-1
clone size: .
V gene: TRBV6-1
CDR3 DNA: TGTGCCAGCAGTGGGTACAGGGGGACTGAAGCTTTCTTT
CDR3 protein: CASSGYRGTEAFF

D gene: .
J gene: TRBJ2-3
clone size: .
V gene: TRBV30
CDR3 DNA: TGTGCCTCGCTTACCCCTTCCACAGATACGCAGTATTTT
CDR3 protein: CASLTPSTDTQYF

D gene: TRBD1
J gene: TRBJ1-6
clone size: once
V gene: TRBV4-1
CDR3 DNA: TGCGCCAGCAGCCCAACGGGGACAGGGCTGACACCCCTCCACTTT
CDR3 protein: CASSPTGTGLTPLHF

D gene: .
J gene: TRBJ2-5
clone size: .
V gene: TRBV20-1
CDR3 DNA: TGCAGTGCTACCAGGGAGACCCAGTACTTC
CDR3 protein: CSATRETQYF

D gene: .
J gene: TRBJ1-1
clone size: .
V gene: TRBV5-4
CDR3 DNA: TGTGCCAGCAGCTTTAGGATGAACACTGAAGCTTTCTTT
CDR3 protein: CASSFRMNTEAFF

D gene: .
J gene: TRBJ2-1
clone size: .
V gene: TRBV29-1
CDR3 DNA: TGCAGCGTTCGACAGGGTCGGGGGGTAGAGCAGTTCTTC
CDR3 protein: CSVRQGRGVEQFF

D gene: .
J gene: TRBJ1-1
clone size: .
V gene: TRBV6-6
CDR3 DNA: TGTGCCAGCAGTCCCGGGGCTCCGAACACTGAAGCTTTCTTT
CDR3 protein: CASSPGAPNTEAFF

D gene: .
J gene: TRBJ2-1
clone size: .
V gene: TRBV11-1
CDR3 DNA: TGTGCCAGCACCCAGACTAGGGGCAATGAGCAGTTCTTC
CDR3 protein: CASTQTRGNEQFF

D gene: TRBD2
J gene: TRBJ2-3
clone size: .
V gene: TRBV12-5
CDR3 DNA: TGTGCTAGTGGTTTGGTTTCCCTAGCGGGAATTTGGGATACGCAGTATTTT
CDR3 protein: CASGLVSLAGIWDTQYF

D gene: .
J gene: TRBJ1-2
clone size: few
V gene: TRBV18
CDR3 DNA: TGTGCCAGCTCACCCGACAACGGCTACACCTTC
CDR3 protein: CASSPDNGYTF

D gene: .
J gene: TRBJ2-7
clone size: medium-sized
V gene: TRBV30
CDR3 DNA: TGTGCCTGGAGTGTAACGAGGGGAAGGTACGAGCAGTACTTC
CDR3 protein: CAWSVTRGRYEQYF

D gene: .
J gene: TRBJ2-7
clone size: .
V gene: TRBV5-1
CDR3 DNA: TGCGCCAGCAGCTTGGGCCCAGGGGGGCCTTACGAGCAGTACTTC
CDR3 protein: CASSLGPGGPYEQYF

D gene: .
J gene: TRBJ1-5
clone size: .
V gene: TRBV30
CDR3 DNA: TGTGCCTGGACGGGTAGGGGACGCCATCAGCCCCAGCATTTT
CDR3 protein: CAWTGRGRHQPQHF

D gene: TRBD1
J gene: TRBJ2-5
clone size: once
V gene: TRBV19
CDR3 DNA: TGTGCCAGTAGCATCAGGGGGTACTTGCAGACCCAGTACTTC
CDR3 protein: CASSIRGYLQTQYF